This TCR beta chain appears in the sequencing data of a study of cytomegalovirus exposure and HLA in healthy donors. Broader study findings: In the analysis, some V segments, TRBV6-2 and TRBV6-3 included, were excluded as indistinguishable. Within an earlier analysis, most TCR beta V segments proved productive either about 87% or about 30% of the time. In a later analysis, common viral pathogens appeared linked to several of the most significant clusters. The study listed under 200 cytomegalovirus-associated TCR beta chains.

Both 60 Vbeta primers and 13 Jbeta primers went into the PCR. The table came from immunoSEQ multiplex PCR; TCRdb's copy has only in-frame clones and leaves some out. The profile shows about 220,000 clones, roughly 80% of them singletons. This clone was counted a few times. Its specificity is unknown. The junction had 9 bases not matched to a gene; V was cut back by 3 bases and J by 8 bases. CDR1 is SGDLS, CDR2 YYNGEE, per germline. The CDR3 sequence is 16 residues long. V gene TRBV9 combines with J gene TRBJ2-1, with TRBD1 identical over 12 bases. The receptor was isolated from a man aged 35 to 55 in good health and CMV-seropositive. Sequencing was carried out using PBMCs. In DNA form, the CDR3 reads TGTGCCAGCAGCGCGCCTCCGGGACAGGGGGCAGATGAGCAGTTCTTC. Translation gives CASSAPPGQGADEQFF.